This T cell receptor (beta chain) was identified in a study of beta chain features in type 1 diabetes. Study summary: The examined sorted cells totaled fewer than 140 million across samples. Study-level results: Within patients, naive, central memory and Treg TCRB repertoires seemed more similar than within healthy donors. Junctions at VDJ sites from type 1 diabetes patients had fewer insertions and more deletions.

Sorting that relied on CD45RO/CCR7/CD25/CD127/CD95/CD27 yielded CD4+ naive, central memory, regulatory and stem cell-like memory cells. This clone was seen only a few times. Its antigen is still unknown. Expressed TCRB transcripts were sequenced after all isolated RNA was converted to cDNA. Assay used: immunoSEQ multiplex PCR; TCRdb lists only in-frame clones, some missing. Altogether more than 300,000 clones are present, around 15% being singletons, with the ten largest covering roughly 0.019%. The sequence was obtained from a woman under 30 in good health. Material: naive CD4+ T cells from blood.

CDR3 protein: CASSSPGELAGAVRFPPEQYF. The CDR3 DNA sequence: TGTGCCAGCAGCTCCCCAGGGGAACTAGCGGGAGCTGTTCGGTTCCCGCCCGAGCAGTACTTC. The V gene is TRBV21-1, the J gene TRBJ2-7; the tabulated D call, TRBD2, remains unverified against the DNA. TRBV21-1 is designated a pseudogene. The CDR3 has 21 residues.